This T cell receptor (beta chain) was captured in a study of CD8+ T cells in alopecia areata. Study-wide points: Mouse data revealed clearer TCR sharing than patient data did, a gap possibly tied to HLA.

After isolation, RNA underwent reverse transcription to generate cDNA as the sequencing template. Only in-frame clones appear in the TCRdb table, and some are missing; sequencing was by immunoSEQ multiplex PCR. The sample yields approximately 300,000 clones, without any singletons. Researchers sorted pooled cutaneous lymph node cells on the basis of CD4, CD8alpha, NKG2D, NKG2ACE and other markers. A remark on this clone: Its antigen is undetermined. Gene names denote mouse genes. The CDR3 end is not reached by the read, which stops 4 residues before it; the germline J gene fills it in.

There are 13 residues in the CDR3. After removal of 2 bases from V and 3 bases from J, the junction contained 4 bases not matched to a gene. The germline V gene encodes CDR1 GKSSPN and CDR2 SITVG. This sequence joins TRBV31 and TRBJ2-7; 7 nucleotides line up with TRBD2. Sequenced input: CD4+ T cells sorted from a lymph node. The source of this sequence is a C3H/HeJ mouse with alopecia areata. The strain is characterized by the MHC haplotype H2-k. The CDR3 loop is CAWSSWTGYEQYF. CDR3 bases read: TGTGCCTGGAGTTCCTGGACTGGCTAT.